This entry concerns a single T cell receptor (beta chain). The repertoire was sequenced with immunoSEQ multiplex PCR; TCRdb's copy has only in-frame clones and lacks some. The data hold about 140,000 clones, with less than 95% observed a single time. The entry originates in a study of control samples from healthy donors and cancer patients. This CDR3 is 16 amino acids long. Trimming at V came to 5 bases and at J to 6 bases, leaving 11 bases not matched to a gene. The germline CDR1 and CDR2 sequences are LNHDA and SQIVND (reference sequence). Sample: blood. This receptor was taken from a man aged 18 to 29 in good health. The chain combines TRBV19 with TRBJ2-1, with 9 bases that match TRBD2. The CDR3 DNA reads TGTGCCAGTAGTGCCTACGGGACTAGCAAGGCCAATGAGCAGTTCTTC. Its protein product is CASSAYGTSKANEQFF.